These 5 T cell receptor beta chains originate from one sample sequenced in a study of T cells in Graves' hyperthyroidism and ophthalmopathy. TCR beta CDR3 sequences were amplified from RNA transcripts. HTBI primers were used for first-round RT-PCR of the TCR CDR3. Using its own MiXCR run on the multiplex PCR reads, TCRdb lists one record per CDR3 protein. The sample has 300,000 to 350,000 distinct CDR3 sequences, 21% seen once. The sequencing sample was made of blood. The receptor source for this set is a woman aged 50 to 60 with Graves' hyperthyroidism.

The V call is TRBV20-1, the J call TRBJ2-2; 9 nucleotides align to TRBD1. V lost 6 bases to trimming and J lost 3 bases; unmatched junction nucleotides: 5. Germline loops: CDR1 DFQATT, CDR2 SNEGSKA (reference sequence). This CDR3 is 14 amino acids long. CDR3 sequence reads: CSAQDRGYTGELFF. The CDR3 DNA sequence: TGCAGTGCCCAAGACAGGGGGTACACCGGGGAGCTGTTTTTT.

This clonotype was found many times. J is TRBJ2-5 and V is TRBV5-1; D is unresolved. The V gene lost 2 bases and the J gene lost 5 bases, with 13 bases spanning the gap. Germline V gene lookup returns CDR1 SGHRS and CDR2 YFSETQ. The CDR3 runs 14 residues. The CDR3 DNA sequence: TGCGCCAGCAGCTTCGGCCGAGTGATGGAGACCCAGTACTTC. This encodes CASSFGRVMETQYF.

This clonotype was seen ten or more times. Here the CDR3 reads CAWSEDSRYGYTF. CDR3 nucleotides: TGTGCCTGGAGTGAGGACAGCCGCTATGGCTACACCTTC. The chain employs TRBV30 and TRBJ1-2; perhaps TRBD1 as D (6 bases). The CDR3 has 13 amino acids. The germline V and J ends were trimmed by 1 base and 4 bases, with 10 bases remaining between them. Germline lookup yields CDR1 GTSNPN and CDR2 SVGIG (reference sequence).

This clonotype was observed at least ten times. The J gene is TRBJ2-1, the V gene TRBV5-1; 13 bases are a match to TRBD2. Per the germline V gene, CDR1 is SGHRS and CDR2 is YFSETQ. The CDR3 is made up of 15 amino acids. The V segment lost 4 bases and the J segment 5 bases; nucleotides outside the gene matches: 3. The CDR3: CASSNGLAGDNEQFF. CDR3 sequence (DNA): TGCGCCAGCAGCAACGGACTAGCGGGAGACAATGAGCAGTTCTTC.

This clonotype is a singleton in its sample. The chain combines TRBV7-3 with TRBJ2-7, with a possible D match to TRBD1 (5 bases). The CDR3 spans 15 residues. The V gene's germline CDR1 is SGHTA and CDR2 FQGTGA. Trimming shortened V by 4 bases and J by 4 bases, and 17 bases separated the two germline ends. The CDR3 here is CASSSRGAGFYEQYF. CDR3 DNA: TGTGCCAGCAGCTCAAGGGGTGCCGGTTTTTACGAGCAGTACTTC.